Shown below are 15 T cell receptor beta chains from a single sample sequenced in a study of T-cell reconstitution after alpha-beta-depleted transplantation in children. Preparation of the TCRbeta library was carried out with unique molecular identifiers. TCRdb itself ran the PCR reads through MiXCR, one entry per CDR3 protein. This sample carries hundreds of thousands of distinct CDR3 sequences, 10% to 15% of them seen once, and the ten largest clones take about 2%. Sequencing was performed on PBMCs, mostly from graft donor cells, taken 360 days after TCRalphabeta/CD19-depleted stem cell transplant. The receptor set was obtained from a male patient aged 10 to 17 who had a stem cell transplant for acute myeloid leukemia, so the T cells may come from the graft donor.

This clonotype was counted many times. The genes are TRBV6-1 and TRBJ2-3; D might be TRBD1 (6 bases). Trimming took 5 bases from V and 5 from J, leaving 17 bases between them. This CDR3 comprises 15 residues. Germline CDR1 and CDR2: MNHNS and SASEGT. The CDR3 spells CASSRDRPHRDTQYF. CDR3 in DNA: TGTGCCAGCAGTCGAGACAGGCCCCATAGAGATACGCAGTATTTT.

This clonotype has at least ten counts. V and J are TRBV11-2 and TRBJ2-2; TRBD2 agrees at 9 bases. The CDR3 is 18 amino acids. Trimming at V came to 5 bases and at J to 3 bases, leaving 13 bases not matched to a gene. Per the germline V gene, CDR1 is SGHAT and CDR2 is FQNNGV. Here the CDR3 DNA reads TGTGCCAGCAGCCAAACTGGAAGCGGCGGGAGGGACACCGGGGAGCTGTTTTTT. As protein: CASSQTGSGGRDTGELFF.

This clonotype appeared many times. The chain links TRBV5-6 to TRBJ2-1, with 8 nucleotides matching TRBD1. The germline V gene encodes CDR1 SGHDT and CDR2 YYEEEE. V lost 0 bases and J lost 5; bases outside the gene matches: 7. The CDR3 runs 16 residues. CDR3: CASSLAWRQGNNEQFF. For the CDR3, the DNA is TGTGCCAGCAGCTTGGCTTGGAGACAGGGGAACAATGAGCAGTTCTTC.

V and J are TRBV29-1 and TRBJ2-7; 9 bases match TRBD1. There are 13 residues in the CDR3. V dropped 4 bases and J dropped 2; count of bases not matched to a gene: 3. Germline lookup yields CDR1 SQVTM and CDR2 ANQGSEA. CDR3 sequence reads: CSVGRTGAYEQYF. In DNA form, the CDR3 reads TGCAGCGTTGGACGGACAGGGGCCTACGAGCAGTACTTC.

This clonotype was observed a handful of times. This chain connects TRBV20-1 to TRBJ2-2, with D possibly TRBD1 on 5 matching bases. The CDR3 runs to 15 residues. V was trimmed by 2 bases and J by 3 bases, leaving 13 bases between them. CDR1 DFQATT and CDR2 SNEGSKA come from the germline V gene (reference sequence). CDR3 nucleotides: TGCAGTGCTAGAAGGGCAGGGCGGTACACCGGGGAGCTGTTTTTT. This encodes CSARRAGRYTGELFF.

The chain recombines TRBV6-5 with TRBJ2-7; TRBD1 is a possible D gene (6 bases). Trimming stripped 4 bases from V and 3 bases from J, with 19 bases between. The CDR3 covers 16 residues. Germline V gene lookup returns CDR1 MNHEY and CDR2 SVGAGI. The CDR3 protein is CASSFLFWTELYEQYF. DNA of the CDR3: TGTGCCAGCAGTTTCCTATTCTGGACAGAACTCTACGAGCAGTACTTC.

This chain uses TRBV7-3 with TRBJ2-1; possibly TRBD2 for D (6 bases). Per the germline V gene, CDR1 is SGHTA and CDR2 is FQGTGA. V shed 1 base and J shed 5 bases, with 12 bases lying between them. CDR3 length: 15 residues. CDR3 amino acids: CASSLKATRNNEQFF. The CDR3 DNA reads as TGTGCCAGCAGCTTAAAAGCGACTAGAAACAATGAGCAGTTCTTC.

The chain links TRBV12-5 to TRBJ2-2, with 7 bases aligning to TRBD2. The V gene end was trimmed by 5 bases and the J gene end by 4 bases; junction bases not matched to a gene: 10. CDR3 length equals 16 residues. Germline V CDR1 and CDR2: LGHNT, FRNRAP. The CDR3 nucleotides are TGTGCTAGTGGTCCTTCAGGCGGGAGATTCACCGGGGAGCTGTTTTTT. Translation: CASGPSGGRFTGELFF.

This clonotype has a handful of counts. CDR3 region: CAIRLDRDTEAFF. The CDR3 DNA reads as TGTGCCATCAGATTGGACAGGGACACTGAAGCTTTCTTT. V usage is TRBV10-3 and J usage is TRBJ1-1; 8 bases are a match to TRBD1. Trimming at V came to 6 bases and at J to 3 bases, leaving 3 bases not matched to a gene. In germline, CDR1 is ENHRY, CDR2 SYGVKD. CDR3 length: 13 residues.

In nucleotides, the CDR3 is TGTGCCAGCTCACCGTGGCGGGACAGCTCCTACGAGCAGTACTTC. Translated, it gives CASSPWRDSSYEQYF. V gene TRBV18 combines with J gene TRBJ2-7, with D maybe TRBD1 (7 bases). The CDR3 loop spans 15 amino acids. The germline V and J ends were trimmed by 3 bases and 0 bases, with 12 bases remaining between them. Germline-derived CDR1 and CDR2 are KGHSH and LQKENI.

This clonotype was seen more than once but under ten times. V is TRBV7-8 and J is TRBJ1-2; the D gene is possibly TRBD1 (5 bases). This CDR3 region has 14 residues. V was shortened by 5 bases and J by 6 bases, with 16 bases between the two germline ends. Per the germline V gene, CDR1 is SGHVS and CDR2 is FQNEAQ. The CDR3 sequence is CASSLGPQEHGYTF. The CDR3 DNA is TGTGCCAGCAGCCTGGGACCTCAAGAACATGGCTACACCTTC.

This clonotype was observed a few times. V usage is TRBV29-1 and J usage is TRBJ2-2, with 8 bases fitting TRBD1. The CDR3 is made up of 16 amino acids. With V trimmed by 2 bases and J by 2 bases, 7 bases remained unmatched. Germline lookup yields CDR1 SQVTM and CDR2 ANQGSEA. CDR3 region: CSVEQTGGYNTGELFF. The CDR3 nucleotides read TGCAGCGTTGAACAAACAGGGGGGTACAACACCGGGGAGCTGTTTTTT.

CDR3 nucleotide sequence: TGCAGTGCTAGAGAGACTAGCGGGAGAGAGACAGATACGCAGTATTTT. It encodes CSARETSGRETDTQYF. This chain joins TRBV20-1 and TRBJ2-3; 12 bases align to TRBD2. Germline V gene lookup returns CDR1 DFQATT and CDR2 SNEGSKA (reference sequence). This CDR3 region has 16 residues. Trimming cost V 0 bases and J 3 bases; bases outside gene matches: 4.

The chain combines TRBV10-3 with TRBJ2-7; 7 nucleotides align to TRBD1. V trimming: 7 bases; J trimming: 0 bases; junction bases outside the gene matches: 9. Germline-derived CDR1 and CDR2 are ENHRY and SYGVKD. This CDR3 region has 15 residues. Here the CDR3 DNA reads TGTGCCATCAAACAGGGGTTGCTGAGCTCCTACGAGCAGTACTTC. This codes for CAIKQGLLSSYEQYF.

This chain links TRBV24-1 with TRBJ1-2, with unresolved D. The germline V gene has CDR1 KGHDR and CDR2 SFDVKD. The germline V and J ends were trimmed by 1 base and 8 bases, with 4 bases remaining between them. This CDR3 region has 11 residues. For the CDR3, the DNA is TGTGCCACCAGTGATTTTCGGGGCTACACCTTC. Amino acids: CATSDFRGYTF.